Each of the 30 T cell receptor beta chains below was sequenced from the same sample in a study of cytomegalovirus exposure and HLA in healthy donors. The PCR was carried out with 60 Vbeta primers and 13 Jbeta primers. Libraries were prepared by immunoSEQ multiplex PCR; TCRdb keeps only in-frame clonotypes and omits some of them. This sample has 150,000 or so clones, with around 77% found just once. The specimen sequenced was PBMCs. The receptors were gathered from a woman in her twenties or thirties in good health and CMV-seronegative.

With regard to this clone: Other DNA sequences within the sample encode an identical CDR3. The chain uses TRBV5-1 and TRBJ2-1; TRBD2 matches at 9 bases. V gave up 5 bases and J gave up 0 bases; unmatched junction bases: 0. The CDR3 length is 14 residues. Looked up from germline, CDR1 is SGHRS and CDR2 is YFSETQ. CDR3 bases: TGCGCCAGCAGTAGCGGGGGCTCCTACAATGAGCAGTTCTTC. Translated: CASSSGGSYNEQFF.

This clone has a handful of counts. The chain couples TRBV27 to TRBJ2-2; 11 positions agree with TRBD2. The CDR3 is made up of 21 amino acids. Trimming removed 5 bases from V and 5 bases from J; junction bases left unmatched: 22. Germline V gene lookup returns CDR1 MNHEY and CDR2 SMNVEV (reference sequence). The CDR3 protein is CASSGGGSGGDRGFRTGELFF. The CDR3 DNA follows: TGTGCCAGCAGTGGCGGGGGTAGCGGGGGGGATAGAGGTTTCCGGACCGGGGAGCTGTTTTTT.

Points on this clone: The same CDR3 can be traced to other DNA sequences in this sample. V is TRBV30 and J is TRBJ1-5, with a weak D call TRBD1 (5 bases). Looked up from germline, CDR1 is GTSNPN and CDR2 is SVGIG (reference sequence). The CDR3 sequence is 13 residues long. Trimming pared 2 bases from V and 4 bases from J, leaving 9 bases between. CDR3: CAWSTQGNQPQHF. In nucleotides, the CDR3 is TGTGCCTGGAGTACCCAGGGTAATCAGCCCCAGCATTTT.

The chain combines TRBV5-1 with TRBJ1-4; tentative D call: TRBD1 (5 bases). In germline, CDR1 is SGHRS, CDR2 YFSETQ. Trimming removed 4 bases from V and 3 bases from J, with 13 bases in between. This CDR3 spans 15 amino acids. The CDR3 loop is CASSLGGAANEKLFF. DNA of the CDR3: TGCGCCAGCAGCCTGGGCGGGGCGGCTAATGAAAAACTGTTTTTT.

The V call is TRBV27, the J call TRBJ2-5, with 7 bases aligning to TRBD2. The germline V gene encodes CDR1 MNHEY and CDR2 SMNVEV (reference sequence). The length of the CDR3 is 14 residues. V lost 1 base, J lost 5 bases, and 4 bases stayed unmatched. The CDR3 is CASSLWGGEETQYF. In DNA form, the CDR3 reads TGTGCCAGCAGTTTATGGGGGGGAGAGGAGACCCAGTACTTC.

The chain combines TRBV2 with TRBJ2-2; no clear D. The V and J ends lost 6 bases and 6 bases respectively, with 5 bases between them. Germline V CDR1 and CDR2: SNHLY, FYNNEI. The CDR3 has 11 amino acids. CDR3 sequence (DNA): TGTGCCAGCAGCCTACCCGGGGAGCTGTTTTTT. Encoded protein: CASSLPGELFF.

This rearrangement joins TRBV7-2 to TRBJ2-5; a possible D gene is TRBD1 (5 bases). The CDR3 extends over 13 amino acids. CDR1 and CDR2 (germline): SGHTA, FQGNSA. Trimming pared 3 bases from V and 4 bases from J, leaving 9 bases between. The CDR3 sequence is CASSFRQLETQYF. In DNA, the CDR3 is TGTGCCAGCAGCTTTCGACAGCTAGAGACCCAGTACTTC.

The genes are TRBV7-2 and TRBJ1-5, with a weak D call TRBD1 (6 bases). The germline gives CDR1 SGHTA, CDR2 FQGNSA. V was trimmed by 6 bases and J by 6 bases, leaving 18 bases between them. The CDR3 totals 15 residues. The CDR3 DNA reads TGTGCCAGCAGTTTATTACAGGGTTTTGGTCAGCCCCAGCATTTT. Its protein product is CASSLLQGFGQPQHF.

The CDR3, as DNA: TGTGCCATCGGGCGGGCTGAAAAACTGTTTTTT. This gives the protein CAIGRAEKLFF. V and J are TRBV7-9 and TRBJ1-4, with D unresolved. Germline loops: CDR1 SEHNR, CDR2 FQNEAQ (reference sequence). Trimming left V 10 bases short and J 7 bases short, with 10 bases between. The CDR3 consists of 11 residues.

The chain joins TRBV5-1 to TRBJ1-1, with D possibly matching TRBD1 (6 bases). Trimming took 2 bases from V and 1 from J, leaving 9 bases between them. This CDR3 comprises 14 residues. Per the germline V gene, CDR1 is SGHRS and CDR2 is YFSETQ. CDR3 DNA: TGCGCCAGCAGCTTTGCGGGGGCGAACACTGAAGCTTTCTTT. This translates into CASSFAGANTEAFF.

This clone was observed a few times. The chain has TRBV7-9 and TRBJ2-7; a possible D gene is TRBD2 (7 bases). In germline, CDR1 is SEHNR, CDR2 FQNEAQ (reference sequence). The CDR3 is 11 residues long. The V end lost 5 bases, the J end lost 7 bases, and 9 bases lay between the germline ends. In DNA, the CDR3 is TGTGCCAGCAGCGAGGGGGGGGAGCAGTACTTC. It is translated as CASSEGGEQYF.

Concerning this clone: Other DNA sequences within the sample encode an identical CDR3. The CDR3 here is CASSLAGGNQPQHF. In nucleotides, the CDR3 is TGTGCCAGCAGCTTAGCAGGGGGCAATCAGCCCCAGCATTTT. V usage is TRBV11-2 and J usage is TRBJ1-5, with a weak D call TRBD1 (6 bases). Germline V CDR1 and CDR2: SGHAT, FQNNGV. The CDR3 sequence is 14 residues long. Trimming took off 1 base at V and 2 bases at J, with 6 bases between the two ends.

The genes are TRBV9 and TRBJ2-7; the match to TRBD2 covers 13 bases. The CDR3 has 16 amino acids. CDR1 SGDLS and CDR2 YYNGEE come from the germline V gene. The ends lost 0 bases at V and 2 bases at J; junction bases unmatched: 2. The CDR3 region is CASSVGGTSGTYEQYF. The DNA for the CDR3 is TGTGCCAGCAGCGTAGGAGGGACTAGCGGGACCTACGAGCAGTACTTC.

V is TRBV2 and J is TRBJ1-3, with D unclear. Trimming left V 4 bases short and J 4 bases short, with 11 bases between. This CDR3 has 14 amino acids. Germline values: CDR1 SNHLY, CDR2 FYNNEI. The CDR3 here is CASSGSGWGNTIYF. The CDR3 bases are TGTGCCAGCAGTGGGTCAGGTTGGGGAAACACCATATATTTT.

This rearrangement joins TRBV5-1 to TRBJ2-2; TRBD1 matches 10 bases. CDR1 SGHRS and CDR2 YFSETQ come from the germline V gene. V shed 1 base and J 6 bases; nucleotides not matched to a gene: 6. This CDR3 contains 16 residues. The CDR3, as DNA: TGCGCCAGCAGCTTGAGGGGACAGGGGTCACCCGGGGAGCTGTTTTTT. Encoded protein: CASSLRGQGSPGELFF. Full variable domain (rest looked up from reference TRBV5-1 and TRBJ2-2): KAGVTQTPRYLIKTRGQQVTLSCSPISGHRSVSWYQQTPGQGLQFLFEYFSETQRNKGNFPGRFSGRQFSNSRSEMNVSTLELGDSALYLCASSLRGQGSPGELFFGEGSRLTVL.

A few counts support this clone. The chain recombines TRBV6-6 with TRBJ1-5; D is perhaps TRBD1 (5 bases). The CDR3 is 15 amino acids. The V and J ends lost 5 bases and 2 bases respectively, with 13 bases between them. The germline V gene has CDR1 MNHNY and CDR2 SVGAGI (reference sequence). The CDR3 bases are TGTGCCAGCAGTAGGGGCTCGGACGGCAATCAGCCCCAGCATTTT. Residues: CASSRGSDGNQPQHF.

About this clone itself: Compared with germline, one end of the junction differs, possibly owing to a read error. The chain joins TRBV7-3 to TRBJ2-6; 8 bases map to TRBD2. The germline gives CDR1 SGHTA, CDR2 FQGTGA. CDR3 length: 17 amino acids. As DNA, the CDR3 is TGTGCCAGCAGCCGACTCGGGGGGGCAACTGGGGCCAACGGCCTGACTTTC. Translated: CASSRLGGATGANGLTF.

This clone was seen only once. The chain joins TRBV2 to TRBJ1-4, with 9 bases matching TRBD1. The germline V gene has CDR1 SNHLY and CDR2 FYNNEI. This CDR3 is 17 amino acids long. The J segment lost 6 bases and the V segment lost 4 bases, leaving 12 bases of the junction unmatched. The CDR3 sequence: CASSGFQPGQGYEKLFF. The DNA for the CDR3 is TGTGCCAGCAGTGGATTCCAACCGGGACAGGGATATGAAAAACTGTTTTTT. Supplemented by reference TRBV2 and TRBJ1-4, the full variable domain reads EPEVTQTPSHQVTQMGQEVILRCVPISNHLYFYWYRQILGQKVEFLVSFYNNEISEKSEIFDDQFSVERPDGSNFTLKIRSTKLEDSAMYFCASSGFQPGQGYEKLFFGSGTQLSVL.

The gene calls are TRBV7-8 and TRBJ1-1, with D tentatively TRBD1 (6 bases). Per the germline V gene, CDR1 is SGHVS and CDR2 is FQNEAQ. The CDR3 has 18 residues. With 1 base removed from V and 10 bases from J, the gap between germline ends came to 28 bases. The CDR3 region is CASSLGRTTPQGQIRAFF. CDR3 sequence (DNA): TGTGCCAGCAGCTTAGGGAGGACCACGCCTCAAGGACAGATCAGAGCTTTCTTT.

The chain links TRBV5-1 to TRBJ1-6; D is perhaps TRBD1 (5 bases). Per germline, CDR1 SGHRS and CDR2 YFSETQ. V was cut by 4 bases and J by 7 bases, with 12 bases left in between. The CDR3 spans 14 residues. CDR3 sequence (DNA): TGCGCCAGCAGCCTGGACACCTTAAATTCACCCCTCCACTTT. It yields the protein CASSLDTLNSPLHF.

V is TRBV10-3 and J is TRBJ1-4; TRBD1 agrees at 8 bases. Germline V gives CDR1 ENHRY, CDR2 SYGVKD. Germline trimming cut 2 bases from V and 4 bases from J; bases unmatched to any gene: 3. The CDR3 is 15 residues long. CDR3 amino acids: CAISEGQGNNEKLFF. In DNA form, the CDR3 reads TGTGCCATCAGTGAGGGACAGGGTAATAATGAAAAACTGTTTTTT.

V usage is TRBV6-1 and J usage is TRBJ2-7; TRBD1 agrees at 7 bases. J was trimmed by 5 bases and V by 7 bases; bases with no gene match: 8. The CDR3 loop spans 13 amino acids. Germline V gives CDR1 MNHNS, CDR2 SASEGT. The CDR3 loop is CASILDRAHEQYF. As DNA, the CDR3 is TGTGCCAGCATCCTAGACAGGGCCCACGAGCAGTACTTC.

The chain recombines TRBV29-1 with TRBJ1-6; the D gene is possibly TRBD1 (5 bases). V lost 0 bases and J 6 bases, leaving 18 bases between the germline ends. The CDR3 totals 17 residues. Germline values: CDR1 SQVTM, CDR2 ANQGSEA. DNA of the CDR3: TGCAGCGTTGAAGACCCGCAGGGTTTGAGTATTAATTCACCCCTCCACTTT. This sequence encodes CSVEDPQGLSINSPLHF.

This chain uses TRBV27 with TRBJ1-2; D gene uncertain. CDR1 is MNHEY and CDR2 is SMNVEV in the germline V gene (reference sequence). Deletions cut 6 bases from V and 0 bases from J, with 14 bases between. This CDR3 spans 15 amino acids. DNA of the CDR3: TGTGCCAGCAGCCCGACTTATGAGGCTAACTATGGCTACACCTTC. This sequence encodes CASSPTYEANYGYTF.

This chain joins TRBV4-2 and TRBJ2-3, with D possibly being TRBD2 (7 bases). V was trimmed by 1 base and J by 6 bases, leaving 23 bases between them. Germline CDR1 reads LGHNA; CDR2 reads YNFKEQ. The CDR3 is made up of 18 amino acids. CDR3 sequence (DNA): TGTGCCAGCAGCCAAGGGTCGTTCGGGGGGCCGAGGTCGGATACGCAGTATTTT. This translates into CASSQGSFGGPRSDTQYF.

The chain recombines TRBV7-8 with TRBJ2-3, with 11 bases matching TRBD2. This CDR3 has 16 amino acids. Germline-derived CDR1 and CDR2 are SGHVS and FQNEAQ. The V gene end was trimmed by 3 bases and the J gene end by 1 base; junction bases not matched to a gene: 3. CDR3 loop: CASSFRLAGRTDTQYF. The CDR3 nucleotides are TGTGCCAGCAGCTTTAGACTAGCGGGGCGCACAGATACGCAGTATTTT.

The CDR3: CAWSLYSGNTIYF. Written as DNA, the CDR3 is TGTGCCTGGAGTCTATACTCTGGAAACACCATATATTTT. The chain recombines TRBV30 with TRBJ1-3, with no clear D. There are 13 residues in the CDR3. CDR1 is GTSNPN and CDR2 is SVGIG in the germline V gene (reference sequence). The V end lost 2 bases, the J end lost 0 bases, and 5 bases lay between the germline ends.

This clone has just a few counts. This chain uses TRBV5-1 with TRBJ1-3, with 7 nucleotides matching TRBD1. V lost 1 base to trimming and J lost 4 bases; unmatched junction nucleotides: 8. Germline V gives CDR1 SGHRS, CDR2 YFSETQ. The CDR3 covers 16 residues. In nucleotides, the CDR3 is TGCGCCAGCAGCTTGACAGACAGGGCGGGAGGAAACACCATATATTTT. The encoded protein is CASSLTDRAGGNTIYF.

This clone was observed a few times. CDR3: CASSLRGLNTEAFF. The CDR3 DNA is TGCGCCAGCAGCTTGAGGGGGCTGAACACTGAAGCTTTCTTT. This chain links TRBV5-1 with TRBJ1-1, with TRBD1 identical over 7 bases. Looked up from germline, CDR1 is SGHRS and CDR2 is YFSETQ. There are 14 residues in the CDR3. V trimming: 1 base; J trimming: 0 bases; junction bases outside the gene matches: 0.

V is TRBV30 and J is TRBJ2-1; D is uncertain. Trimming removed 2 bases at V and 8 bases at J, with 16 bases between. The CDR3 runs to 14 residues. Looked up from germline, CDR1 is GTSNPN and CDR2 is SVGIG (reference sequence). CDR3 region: CAWSSPPYVDEQFF. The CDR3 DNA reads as TGTGCCTGGAGTTCCCCACCCTATGTCGATGAGCAGTTCTTC.